The clone carrying this TCR beta chain was observed many times. The data belong to a study of early T cells in non-severe SARS-CoV-2 infection. TCRdb ran MiXCR on the 5' RACE reads and lists one entry per CDR3 protein. Of approximately 69,000 distinct CDR3 sequences in the sample, 12% are singletons; the top ten hold 3.5% to 5%. V was shortened by 3 bases and J by 9 bases, with 7 bases between the two germline ends. Germline assignment: CDR1 KGHDR and CDR2 SFDVKD. The CDR3 runs to 11 residues. Sample: whole blood. The chain recombines TRBV24-1 with TRBJ1-1; tentatively, D is TRBD1 (6 bases). This receptor was identified in an adult who was a healthcare worker with PCR-confirmed SARS-CoV-2 infection or an uninfected control (not recorded which). CDR3 protein: CATSDGTKAFF. The CDR3 DNA reads as TGTGCCACCAGTGATGGGACAAAAGCTTTCTTT.